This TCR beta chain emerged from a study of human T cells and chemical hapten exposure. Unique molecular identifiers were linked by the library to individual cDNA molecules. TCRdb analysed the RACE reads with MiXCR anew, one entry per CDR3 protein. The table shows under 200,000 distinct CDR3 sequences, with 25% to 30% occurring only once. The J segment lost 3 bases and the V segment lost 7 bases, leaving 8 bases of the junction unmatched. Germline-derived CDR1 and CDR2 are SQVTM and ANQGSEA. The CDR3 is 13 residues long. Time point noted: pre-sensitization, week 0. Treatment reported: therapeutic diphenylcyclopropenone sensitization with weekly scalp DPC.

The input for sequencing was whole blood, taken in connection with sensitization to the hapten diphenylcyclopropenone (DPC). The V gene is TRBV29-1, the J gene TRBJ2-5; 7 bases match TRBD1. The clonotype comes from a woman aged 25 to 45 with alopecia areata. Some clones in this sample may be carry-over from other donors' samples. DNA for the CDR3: TGCAGCGGGGGACAGAAAGGTGAAGAGACCCAGTACTTC. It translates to CSGGQKGEETQYF.